This T cell receptor beta chain was documented in a study of identical twins. Study results and caveats: It was cross-sectional statistical analysis, not following the same donors, that the conclusions relied on.

MiXCR was run by TCRdb on the 5' RACE reads, yielding one entry per CDR3 protein. Of roughly 260,000 distinct CDR3 sequences in the sample, about an eighth are singletons; the top ten hold 7% to 9%. A remark on this clonotype: Its target is unknown.

CDR3 length equals 15 residues. CDR1 and CDR2 (germline): LGHDT, YNNKEL (reference sequence). V lost 4 bases to trimming and J lost 3 bases, with 10 bases between them. The TCR sequence derives from a woman aged 18-29 years in good health. The chain uses TRBV3-1 and TRBJ1-6; D is unresolved. Specimen: memory (CD45RO+) T cells sorted from blood. The CDR3 nucleotides are TGTGCCAGCAGCCCTGACATCAGCTATAATTCACCCCTCCACTTT. Its translation is CASSPDISYNSPLHF.